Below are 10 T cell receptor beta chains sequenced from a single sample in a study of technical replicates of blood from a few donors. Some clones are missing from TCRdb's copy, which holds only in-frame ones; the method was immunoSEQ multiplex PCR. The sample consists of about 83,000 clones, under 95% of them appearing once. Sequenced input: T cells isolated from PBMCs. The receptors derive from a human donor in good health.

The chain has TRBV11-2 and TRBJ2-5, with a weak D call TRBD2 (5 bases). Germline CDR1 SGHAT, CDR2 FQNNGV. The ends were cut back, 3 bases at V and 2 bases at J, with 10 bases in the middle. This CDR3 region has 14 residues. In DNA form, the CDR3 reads TGTGCCAGCAGCTTCTCGGGGTCACAAGAGACCCAGTACTTC. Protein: CASSFSGSQETQYF.

The CDR3: CASSLEDGTEAFF. As DNA, the CDR3 is TGTGCCAGCAGTTTAGAGGATGGCACTGAAGCTTTCTTT. The J gene is TRBJ1-1, the V gene TRBV27; no definite D call. Germline CDR1 and CDR2: MNHEY and SMNVEV (reference sequence). The CDR3 runs to 13 residues. V dropped 2 bases and J dropped 4 bases, with 8 bases sitting between them.

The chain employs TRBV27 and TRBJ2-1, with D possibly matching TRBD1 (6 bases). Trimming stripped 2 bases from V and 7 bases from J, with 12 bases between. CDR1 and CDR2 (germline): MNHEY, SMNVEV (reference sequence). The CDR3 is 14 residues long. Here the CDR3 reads CASSLRTDTNEQFF. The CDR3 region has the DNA TGTGCCAGCAGTTTACGGACAGATACTAATGAGCAGTTCTTC.

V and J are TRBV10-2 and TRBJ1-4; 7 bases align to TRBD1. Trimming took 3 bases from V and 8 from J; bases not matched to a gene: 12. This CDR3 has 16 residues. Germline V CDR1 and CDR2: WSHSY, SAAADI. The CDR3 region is CASSDQMRDSGEKLFF. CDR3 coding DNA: TGCGCCAGCAGTGACCAAATGAGGGACAGTGGAGAAAAACTGTTTTTT.

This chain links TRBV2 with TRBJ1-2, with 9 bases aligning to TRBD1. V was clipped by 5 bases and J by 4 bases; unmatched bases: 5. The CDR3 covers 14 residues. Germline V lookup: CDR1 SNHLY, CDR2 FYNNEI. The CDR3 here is CASSPGTGTYGYTF. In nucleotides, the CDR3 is TGTGCCAGCAGTCCCGGGACAGGGACCTATGGCTACACCTTC.

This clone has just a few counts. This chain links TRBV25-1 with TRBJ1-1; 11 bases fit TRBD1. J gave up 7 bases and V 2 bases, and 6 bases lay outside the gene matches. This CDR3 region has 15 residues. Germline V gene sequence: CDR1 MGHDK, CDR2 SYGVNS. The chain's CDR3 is CASSEPGQGGLEAFF. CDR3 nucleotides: TGTGCCAGCAGTGAACCGGGACAGGGGGGCCTTGAAGCTTTCTTT.

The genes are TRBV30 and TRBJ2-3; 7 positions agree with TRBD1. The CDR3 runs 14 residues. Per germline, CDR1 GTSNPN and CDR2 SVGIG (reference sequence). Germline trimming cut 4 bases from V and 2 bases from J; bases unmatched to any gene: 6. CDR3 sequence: CAWTGTAITDTQYF. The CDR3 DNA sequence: TGTGCCTGGACCGGGACAGCCATCACAGATACGCAGTATTTT.

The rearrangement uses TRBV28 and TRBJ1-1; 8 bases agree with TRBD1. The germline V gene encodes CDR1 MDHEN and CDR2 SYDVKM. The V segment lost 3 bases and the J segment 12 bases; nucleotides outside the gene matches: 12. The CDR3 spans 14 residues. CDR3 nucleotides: TGTGCCAGCAGTTTGGGTAAGAACGACAGGGGCCCTTTCTTT. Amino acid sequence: CASSLGKNDRGPFF. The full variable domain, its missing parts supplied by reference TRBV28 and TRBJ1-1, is DVKVTQSSRYLVKRTGEKVFLECVQDMDHENMFWYRQDPGLGLRLIYFSYDVKMKEKGDIPEGYSVSREKKERFSLILESASTNQTSMYLCASSLGKNDRGPFFGQGTRLTVV.

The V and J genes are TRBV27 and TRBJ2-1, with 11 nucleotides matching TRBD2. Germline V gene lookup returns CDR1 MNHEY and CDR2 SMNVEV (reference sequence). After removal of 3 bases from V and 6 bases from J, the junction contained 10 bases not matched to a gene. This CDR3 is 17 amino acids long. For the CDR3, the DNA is TGTGCCAGCAGTTTTTATGGGCTAGCGGGAGGCCTCAATGAGCAGTTCTTC. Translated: CASSFYGLAGGLNEQFF.

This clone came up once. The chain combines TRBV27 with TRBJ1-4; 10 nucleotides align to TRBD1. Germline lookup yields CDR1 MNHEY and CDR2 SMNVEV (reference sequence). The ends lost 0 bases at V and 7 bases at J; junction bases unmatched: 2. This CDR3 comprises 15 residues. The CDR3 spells CASSLSGQGPEKLFF. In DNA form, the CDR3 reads TGTGCCAGCAGTTTATCGGGACAGGGGCCTGAAAAACTGTTTTTT.